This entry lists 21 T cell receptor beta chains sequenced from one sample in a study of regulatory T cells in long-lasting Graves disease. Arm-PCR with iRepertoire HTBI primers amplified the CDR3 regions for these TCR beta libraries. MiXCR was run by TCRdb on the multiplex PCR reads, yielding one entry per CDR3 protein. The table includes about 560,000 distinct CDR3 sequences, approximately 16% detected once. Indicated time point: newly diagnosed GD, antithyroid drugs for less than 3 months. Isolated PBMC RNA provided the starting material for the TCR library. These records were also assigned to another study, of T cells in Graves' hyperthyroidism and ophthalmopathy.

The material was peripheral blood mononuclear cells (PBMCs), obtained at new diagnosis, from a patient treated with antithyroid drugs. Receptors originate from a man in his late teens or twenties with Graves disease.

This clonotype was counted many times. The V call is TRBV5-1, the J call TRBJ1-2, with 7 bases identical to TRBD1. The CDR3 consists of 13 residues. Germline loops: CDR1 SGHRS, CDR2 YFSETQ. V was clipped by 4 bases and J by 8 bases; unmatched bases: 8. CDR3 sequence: CASSGSDRVGYTF. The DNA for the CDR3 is TGCGCCAGCAGCGGCAGCGACAGGGTCGGCTACACCTTC. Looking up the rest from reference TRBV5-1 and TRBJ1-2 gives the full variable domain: KAGVTQTPRYLIKTRGQQVTLSCSPISGHRSVSWYQQTPGQGLQFLFEYFSETQRNKGNFPGRFSGRQFSNSRSEMNVSTLELGDSALYLCASSGSDRVGYTFGSGTRLTVV.

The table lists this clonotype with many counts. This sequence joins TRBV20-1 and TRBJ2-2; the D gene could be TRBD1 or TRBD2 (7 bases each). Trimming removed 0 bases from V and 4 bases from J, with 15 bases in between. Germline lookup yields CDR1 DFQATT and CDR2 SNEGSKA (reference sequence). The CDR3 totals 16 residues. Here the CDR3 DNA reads TGCAGTGCTAGAGATTTCGGGGAGGGGGCCACCGGGGAGCTGTTTTTT. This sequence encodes CSARDFGEGATGELFF.

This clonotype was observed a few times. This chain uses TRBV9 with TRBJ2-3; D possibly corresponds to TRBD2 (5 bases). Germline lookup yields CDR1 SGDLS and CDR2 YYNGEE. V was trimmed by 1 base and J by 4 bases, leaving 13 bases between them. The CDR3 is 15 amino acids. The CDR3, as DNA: TGTGCCAGCAGCGTACTAGCTCGCCCAGCAGATACGCAGTATTTT. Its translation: CASSVLARPADTQYF.

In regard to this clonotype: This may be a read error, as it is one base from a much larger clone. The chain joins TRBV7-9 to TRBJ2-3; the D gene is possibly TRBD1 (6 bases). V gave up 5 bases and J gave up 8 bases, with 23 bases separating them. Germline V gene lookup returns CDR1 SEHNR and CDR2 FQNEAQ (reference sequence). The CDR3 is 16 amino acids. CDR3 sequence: CASSPKGDPNRGTQYF. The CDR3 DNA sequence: TGTGCCAGCAGCCCCAAGGGGGACCCCAATCGAGGTACGCAGTATTTT.

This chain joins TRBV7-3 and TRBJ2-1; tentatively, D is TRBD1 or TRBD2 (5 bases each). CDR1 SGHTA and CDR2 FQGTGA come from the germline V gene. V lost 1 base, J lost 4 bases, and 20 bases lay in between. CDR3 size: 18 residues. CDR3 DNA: TGTGCCAGCAGCTTAAGGGGCCAGAGGGGATACCCTTACAATGAGCAGTTCTTC. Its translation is CASSLRGQRGYPYNEQFF.

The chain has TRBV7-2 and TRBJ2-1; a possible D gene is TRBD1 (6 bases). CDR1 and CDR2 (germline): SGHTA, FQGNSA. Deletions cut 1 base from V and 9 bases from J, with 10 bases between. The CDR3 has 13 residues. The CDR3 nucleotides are TGTGCCAGCAGCTTAGAAGGGGGTTTTGAGCAGTTCTTC. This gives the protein CASSLEGGFEQFF.

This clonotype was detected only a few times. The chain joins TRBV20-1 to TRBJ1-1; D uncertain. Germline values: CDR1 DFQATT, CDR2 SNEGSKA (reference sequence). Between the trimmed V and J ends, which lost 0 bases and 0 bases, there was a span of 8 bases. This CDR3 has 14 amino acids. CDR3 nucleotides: TGCAGTGCTAGAGATTCACGAATGAACACTGAAGCTTTCTTT. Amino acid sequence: CSARDSRMNTEAFF.

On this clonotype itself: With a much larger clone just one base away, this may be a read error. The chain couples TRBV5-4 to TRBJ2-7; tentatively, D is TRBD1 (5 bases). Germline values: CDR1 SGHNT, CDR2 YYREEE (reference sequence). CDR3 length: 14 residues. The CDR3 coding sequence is TGTGCCAGCAGCTTGGGACAGATGACCTACGAGCAGAACTTC. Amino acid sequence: CASSLGQMTYEQNF.

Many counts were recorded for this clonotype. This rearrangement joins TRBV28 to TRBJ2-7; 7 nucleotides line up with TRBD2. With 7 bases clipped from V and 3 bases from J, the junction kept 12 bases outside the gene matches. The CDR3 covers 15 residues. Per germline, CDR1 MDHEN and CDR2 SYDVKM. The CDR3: CASTPEASGDYEQYF. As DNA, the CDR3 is TGTGCCAGCACCCCGGAGGCTAGCGGAGACTACGAGCAGTACTTC. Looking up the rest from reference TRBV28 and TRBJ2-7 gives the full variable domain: DVKVTQSSRYLVKRTGEKVFLECVQDMDHENMFWYRQDPGLGLRLIYFSYDVKMKEKGDIPEGYSVSREKKERFSLILESASTNQTSMYLCASTPEASGDYEQYFGPGTRLTVT.

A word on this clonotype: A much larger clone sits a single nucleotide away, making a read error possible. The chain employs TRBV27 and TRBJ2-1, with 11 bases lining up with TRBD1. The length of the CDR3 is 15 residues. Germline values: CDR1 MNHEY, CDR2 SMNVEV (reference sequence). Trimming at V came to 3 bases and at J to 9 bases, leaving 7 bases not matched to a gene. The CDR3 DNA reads TGTGCCAGCAGTTTCGGACAGGGGGCGAGGAGTGAGCAGTTCTTC. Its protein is CASSFGQGARSEQFF.

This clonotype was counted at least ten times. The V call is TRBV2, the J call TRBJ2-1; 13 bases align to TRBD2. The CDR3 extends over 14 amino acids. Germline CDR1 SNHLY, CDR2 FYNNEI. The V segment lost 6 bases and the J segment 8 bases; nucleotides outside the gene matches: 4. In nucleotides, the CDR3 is TGTGCCAGCAGAAGGACTAGCGGGAGAGATGAGCAGTTCTTC. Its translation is CASRRTSGRDEQFF. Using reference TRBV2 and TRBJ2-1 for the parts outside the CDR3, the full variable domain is EPEVTQTPSHQVTQMGQEVILRCVPISNHLYFYWYRQILGQKVEFLVSFYNNEISEKSEIFDDQFSVERPDGSNFTLKIRSTKLEDSAMYFCASRRTSGRDEQFFGPGTRLTVL.

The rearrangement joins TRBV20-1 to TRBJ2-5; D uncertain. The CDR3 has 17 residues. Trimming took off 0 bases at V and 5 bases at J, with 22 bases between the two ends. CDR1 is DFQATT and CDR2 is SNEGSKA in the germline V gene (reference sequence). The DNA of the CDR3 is TGCAGTGCTAGAGATTGGGTCGGAGCGCCCATAGGGGAGACCCAGTACTTC. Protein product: CSARDWVGAPIGETQYF.

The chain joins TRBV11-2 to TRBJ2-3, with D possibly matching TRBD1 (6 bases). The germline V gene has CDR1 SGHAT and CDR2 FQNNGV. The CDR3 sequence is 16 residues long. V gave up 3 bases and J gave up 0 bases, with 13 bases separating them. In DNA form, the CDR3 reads TGTGCCAGCAGCTTGGGGCAGGGGTTGAGCACAGATACGCAGTATTTT. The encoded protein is CASSLGQGLSTDTQYF.

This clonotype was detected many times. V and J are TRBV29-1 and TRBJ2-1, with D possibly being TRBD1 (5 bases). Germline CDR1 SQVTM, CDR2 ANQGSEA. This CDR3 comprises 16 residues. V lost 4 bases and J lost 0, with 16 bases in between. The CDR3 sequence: CSVVGAADSSYNEQFF. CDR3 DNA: TGCAGCGTTGTTGGGGCAGCTGATAGCTCCTACAATGAGCAGTTCTTC.

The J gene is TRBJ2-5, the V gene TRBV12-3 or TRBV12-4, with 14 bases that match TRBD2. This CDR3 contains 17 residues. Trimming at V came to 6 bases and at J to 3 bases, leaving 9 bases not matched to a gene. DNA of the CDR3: TGTGCCAGCAGCCGCCCGGGACTAGCGGGAGAGGAAGAGACCCAGTACTTC. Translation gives CASSRPGLAGEEETQYF.

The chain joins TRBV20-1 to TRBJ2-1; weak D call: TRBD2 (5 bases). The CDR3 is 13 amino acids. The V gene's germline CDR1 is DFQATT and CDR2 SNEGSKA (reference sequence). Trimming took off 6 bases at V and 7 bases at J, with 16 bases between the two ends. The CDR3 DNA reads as TGCAGTGCCGCCGACCAGACGGGGAATGAGCAGTTCTTC. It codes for CSAADQTGNEQFF.

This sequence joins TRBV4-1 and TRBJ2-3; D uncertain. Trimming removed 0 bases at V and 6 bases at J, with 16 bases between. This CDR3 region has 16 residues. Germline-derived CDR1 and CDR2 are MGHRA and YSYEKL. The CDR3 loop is CASSQDGPANADTQYF. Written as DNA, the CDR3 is TGCGCCAGCAGCCAAGACGGGCCGGCCAACGCCGATACGCAGTATTTT.

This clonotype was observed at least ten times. The CDR3 reads CASSSLGALGGEKLFF. CDR3 DNA: TGTGCCAGCAGTTCCCTGGGTGCCCTCGGGGGAGAAAAACTGTTTTTT. V and J are TRBV27 and TRBJ1-4; D possibly corresponds to TRBD1 (5 bases). V lost 4 bases and J lost 8, with 20 bases in between. Germline values: CDR1 MNHEY, CDR2 SMNVEV (reference sequence). The CDR3 runs 16 residues. Based on the CDR3 plus reference TRBV27 and TRBJ1-4, the full variable domain is EAQVTQNPRYLITVTGKKLTVTCSQNMNHEYMSWYRQDPGLGLRQIYYSMNVEVTDKGDVPEGYKVSRKEKRNFPLILESPSPNQTSLYFCASSSLGALGGEKLFFGSGTQLSVL.

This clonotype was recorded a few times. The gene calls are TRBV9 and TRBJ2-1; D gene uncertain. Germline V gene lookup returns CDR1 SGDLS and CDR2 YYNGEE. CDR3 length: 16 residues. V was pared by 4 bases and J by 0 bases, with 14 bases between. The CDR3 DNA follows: TGTGCCAGCAGCCATCCTGATACGAGCTCCTACAATGAGCAGTTCTTC. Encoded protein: CASSHPDTSSYNEQFF.

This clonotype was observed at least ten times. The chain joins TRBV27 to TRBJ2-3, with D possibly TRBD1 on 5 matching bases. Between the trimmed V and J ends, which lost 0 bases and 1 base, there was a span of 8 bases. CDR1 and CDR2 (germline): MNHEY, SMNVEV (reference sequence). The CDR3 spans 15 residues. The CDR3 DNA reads TGTGCCAGCAGTTTATCGACAGCCGGCACAGATACGCAGTATTTT. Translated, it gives CASSLSTAGTDTQYF.

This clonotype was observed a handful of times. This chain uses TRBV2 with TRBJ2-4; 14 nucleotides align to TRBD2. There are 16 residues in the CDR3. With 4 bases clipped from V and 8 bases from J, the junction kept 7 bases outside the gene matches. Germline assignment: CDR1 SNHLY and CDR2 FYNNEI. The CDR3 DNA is TGTGCCAGCAGTGGGGGGACTAGCGGGAGACGTCACATTCAGTACTTC. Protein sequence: CASSGGTSGRRHIQYF.